Here is one TCR beta chain with its context. The antigen it binds to is not known. One base away there is no much larger clone; base qualities are not given. A patient counted as having stable Graves' hyperthyroidism if no progression to ophthalmopathy occurred over 18 months of follow-up. Hyperthyroidism patients were aged 18 to 65 years and newly diagnosed, with disease duration of less than 2 months. Exclusion was applied to patients with uncontrolled infections, other autoimmune diseases, pregnancy or lactation. Diagnoses relied on clinical symptoms, serum thyroxine and TRAb, thyroid ultrasound and orbital computed tomography. PBMCs were separated from around 9.1 ml of fresh peripheral blood using Ficoll-Paque density gradient centrifugation. Total RNA was extracted with Trizol reagent, and quality was checked on an Agilent 2100 Bioanalyzer. The CDR1 and CDR2 encoded by the germline V gene are MGHRA and YSYEKL. The CDR3 sequence holds 17 residues, the cysteine and phenylalanine included. Of all the DNA, just the CDR3 is kept, 51 bases in frame from base 1. Relative to germline, V is 3 bases shorter and J is 2 bases shorter, with 20 bases between their ends.

These data are taken from a study of T cells in Graves' hyperthyroidism and ophthalmopathy (dated by TCRdb to 2018 to 2020). The study in broad terms: Peripheral blood was sampled at the time of initial diagnosis, prior to any treatment. A discovery cohort of about 100 patients, about 40 with Graves' ophthalmopathy and 55 to 60 with stable Graves' hyperthyroidism, was used to find distinguishing TCR V-J signatures. According to the paper, TCR Vbeta CDR3 sequencing was carried out on about 140 peripheral blood samples, which came from 40 to 45 ophthalmopathy, roughly 75 hyperthyroidism and some 17 progressor patients. Thyroid tissue and blood T-cell repertoires from six or seven Graves' hyperthyroidism patients were also compared in the study. The approximately 95 discovery patients were divided at random into training and test sets in a 7:3 ratio. Following sampling, methimazole starting at 30 mg daily was given to hyperthyroidism patients, and high-dose intravenous methylprednisolone was given to ophthalmopathy patients. Whether ophthalmopathy could be predicted prospectively was tested in an independent validation cohort made up of about 18 hyperthyroidism patients plus 17 patients who later progressed to ophthalmopathy.

Study-wide findings and limitations: No statistical method was used to set the sample size in advance, and investigators knew the group allocation. Most expanded thyroid clonotypes (frequency above 0.001) were also found in blood, which suggests that blood repertoires may mirror thyroid immune responses. A model built on a 13 V-J signature distinguished ophthalmopathy from stable hyperthyroidism, reaching 87.88% sensitivity and 81.08% specificity in cross-validation and 80%/75% in testing. In validation, the model predicted progression to ophthalmopathy with approximately 70% sensitivity and 72.22% specificity, a median of approximately 6.5 months before onset.

The TCR beta CDR3 regions were amplified from RNA transcripts. A first-round RT-PCR of the TCR CDR3 used the HTBI primer set with the Qiagen OneStep RT-PCR kit. Libraries were constructed in a second round of multiplex PCR, after which size selection and purification were carried out. Sequencing of the libraries was done on an Illumina HiSeq2000 using paired-end 100 bp reads. Regarding the original processing steps: SOAPnuke was used to process the raw data, throwing out any read that contained adapters or uncalled bases, had a mean Phred below 15, or lacked an exact constant-primer or identifier match. COPE v1.2.5 was used to merge high-quality paired reads, and clonotypes were defined as unique nucleotide sequences. MiTCR v1.1 was used to align clonotypes to the IMGT TRBV, TRBD and TRBJ reference segments. Only V-J combinations with frequency above 0.0001, covering 99% to 99.2% of repertoires, were analysed. A TCS score was defined as the ratio of F50 (clonal expansion) to E x V (chaos), with BLOSUM62-based TCRdist applied between CDR3 peptides within each V-J. Welch's t-statistics and random forest reduced 450 to 600 V-J features to some 14, which were used in a naive Bayes classifier (R e1071). TCRdb reran the public reads through fastp at Q25 and MiXCR, keeping productive beta chains. Rows are combined by CDR3 protein, so each entry shows the most common genes and DNA. It is TCRdb's table, rather than the study itself, that gives the V and J calls and clone size. The sample yields approximately 410,000 distinct CDR3 sequences; around 15% were counted once. The top ten clones comprise approximately 5.8% of the sample.

This chain is built from TRBV4-1 and TRBJ2-7; 6 matching bases give a weak D call of TRBD1. The receptor was derived from a woman under 30 with Graves' hyperthyroidism. Sequenced input: blood. The nucleotide sequence reads TGCGCCAGCAGCCAGATGTTGCCGGGACAAGGAACCTACGAGCAGTACTTC. Its amino acids are CASSQMLPGQGTYEQYF.